This T cell receptor (beta chain) was retrieved from a study of cytomegalovirus exposure and HLA in healthy donors. In the PCR, 60 Vbeta and 13 Jbeta primers were used. Sequencing used immunoSEQ multiplex PCR; TCRdb keeps in-frame clones, though not all of them. This table has 150,000 to 200,000 clones, about three quarters appearing once. The CDR3 runs to 15 residues. Germline CDR1 is SQVTM and CDR2 is ANQGSEA. The trim removed 6 bases at V and 1 base at J, leaving 9 bases unmatched. This chain joins TRBV29-1 and TRBJ2-1, with 7 bases fitting TRBD2. This sequence was found in a woman aged 40 to 50 in good health and CMV-seronegative. The sample was PBMCs. In nucleotides, the CDR3 is TGCAGCGTACGGCCCACTAGCGTATCCTACAATGAGCAGTTCTTC. Protein product: CSVRPTSVSYNEQFF.